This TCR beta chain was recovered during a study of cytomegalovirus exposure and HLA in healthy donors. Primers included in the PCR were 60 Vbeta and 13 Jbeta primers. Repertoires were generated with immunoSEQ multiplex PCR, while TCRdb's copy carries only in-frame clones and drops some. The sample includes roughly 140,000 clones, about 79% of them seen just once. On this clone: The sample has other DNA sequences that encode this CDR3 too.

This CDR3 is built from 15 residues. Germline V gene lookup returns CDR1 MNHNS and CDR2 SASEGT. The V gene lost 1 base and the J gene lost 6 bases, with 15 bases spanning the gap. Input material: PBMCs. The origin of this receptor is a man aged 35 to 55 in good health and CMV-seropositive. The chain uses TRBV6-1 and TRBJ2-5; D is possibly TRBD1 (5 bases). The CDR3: CASSEGRTLTKTQYF. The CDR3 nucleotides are TGTGCCAGCAGTGAAGGCAGGACACTAACGAAGACCCAGTACTTC.